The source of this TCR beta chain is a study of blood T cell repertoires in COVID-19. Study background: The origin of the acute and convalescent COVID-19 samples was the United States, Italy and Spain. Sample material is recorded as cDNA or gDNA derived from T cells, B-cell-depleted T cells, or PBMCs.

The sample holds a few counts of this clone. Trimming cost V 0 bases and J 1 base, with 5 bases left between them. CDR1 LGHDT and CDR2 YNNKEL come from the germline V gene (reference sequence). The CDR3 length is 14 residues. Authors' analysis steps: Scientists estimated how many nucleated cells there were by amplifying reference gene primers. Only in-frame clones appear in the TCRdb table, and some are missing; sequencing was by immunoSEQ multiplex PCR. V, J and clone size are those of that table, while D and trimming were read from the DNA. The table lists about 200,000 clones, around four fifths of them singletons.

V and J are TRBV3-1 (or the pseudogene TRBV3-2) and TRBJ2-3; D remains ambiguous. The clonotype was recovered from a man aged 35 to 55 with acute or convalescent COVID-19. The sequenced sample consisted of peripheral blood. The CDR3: CASSQDYRTDTQYF. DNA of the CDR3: TGTGCCAGCAGCCAAGACTACCGCACAGATACGCAGTATTTT.